This T cell receptor beta chain stems from a study of blood T cell repertoires in COVID-19. Turning to the study itself: The study drew acute and convalescent COVID-19 samples from the United States, Italy and Spain. PBMCs, B-cell-depleted T cells, or T cells were the source of the cDNA or gDNA that made up the material.

The germline CDR1 and CDR2 sequences are SGDLS and YYNGEE. Trimming left V 2 bases short and J 4 bases short, with 13 bases between. This CDR3 region has 15 residues. Authors' processing steps: Nucleated cell counts were estimated from reference gene primer amplification. Data came from immunoSEQ multiplex PCR; TCRdb stores just in-frame clones and leaves some out. V and J calls and clone size are as listed in that table; D and trimming were resolved from the DNA. The sample consists of approximately 240,000 clones, 80% to 85% of them appearing once. This receptor was obtained from a woman in her twenties or thirties who had recovered from COVID-19. The chain has TRBV9 and TRBJ1-3, with no clear D. Sample: peripheral blood. As DNA, the CDR3 is TGTGCCAGCAGCGTCTCCGGTCGAGGCGGAAACACCATATATTTT. Protein sequence: CASSVSGRGGNTIYF.